This T cell receptor beta chain was captured by sequencing in a study of T cell changes during pregnancy in multiple sclerosis. Clones were sequenced by immunoSEQ multiplex PCR, and TCRdb holds only the in-frame ones, with some missing. This table has about 49,000 clones, over 90% appearing once. The specimen comprised CD8+ T cells from peripheral blood mononuclear cells, sampled in the first trimester of pregnancy. The clonotype was recovered from a female donor with multiple sclerosis, enrolled in a pregnancy study.

CDR3 DNA: TGTGCCGGGGGACAGGCCTCCTACGAGCAGTACTTC. Protein sequence: CAGGQASYEQYF. This chain connects TRBV6-1 to TRBJ2-7; TRBD1 agrees at 8 bases. With V trimmed by 11 bases and J by 0 bases, 3 bases remained unmatched. Germline V gene lookup returns CDR1 MNHNS and CDR2 SASEGT. CDR3 length: 12 amino acids.